This passage covers 20 T cell receptor beta chains from one sample sequenced in a study of blood T cell repertoires in COVID-19. Method: immunoSEQ multiplex PCR; TCRdb's copy keeps in-frame clones and lacks some. The sample carries approximately 190,000 clones, 80% to 85% recorded once. Sequenced sample: peripheral blood. Source of these receptors: a woman between 40 and 50 years old with acute or convalescent COVID-19.

V gene TRBV9 combines with J gene TRBJ2-5; 13 nucleotides agree with TRBD2. V dropped 3 bases and J dropped 5; count of bases not matched to a gene: 10. CDR3 size: 17 residues. Germline lookup yields CDR1 SGDLS and CDR2 YYNGEE. CDR3 sequence: CASSGHGTSGAGETQYF. CDR3 in DNA: TGTGCCAGCAGCGGTCATGGGACTAGCGGGGCCGGGGAGACCCAGTACTTC.

This chain connects TRBV28 to TRBJ2-3; TRBD2 agrees at 12 bases. The CDR3 runs to 21 residues. Germline loops: CDR1 MDHEN, CDR2 SYDVKM. J gave up 1 base and V 3 bases, and 17 bases lay outside the gene matches. The CDR3 sequence is CASSFPVVRTSGTFGTDTQYF. CDR3 coding DNA: TGTGCCAGCAGTTTTCCTGTTGTCAGGACTAGCGGGACTTTCGGCACAGATACGCAGTATTTT. The whole variable domain, remainder taken from reference TRBV28 and TRBJ2-3, is DVKVTQSSRYLVKRTGEKVFLECVQDMDHENMFWYRQDPGLGLRLIYFSYDVKMKEKGDIPEGYSVSREKKERFSLILESASTNQTSMYLCASSFPVVRTSGTFGTDTQYFGPGTRLTVL.

The chain recombines TRBV2 with TRBJ1-6; D is undetermined. There are 13 residues in the CDR3. Trimming pared 3 bases from V and 7 bases from J, leaving 7 bases between. Germline loops: CDR1 SNHLY, CDR2 FYNNEI. CDR3 bases: TGTGCCAGCAGTGACAGAGGGAATTCACCCCTCCACTTT. It specifies CASSDRGNSPLHF.

The rearrangement links TRBV18 to TRBJ2-1; TRBD2 agrees at 10 bases. This CDR3 has 16 residues. The germline V gene has CDR1 KGHSH and CDR2 LQKENI. V lost 2 bases to trimming and J lost 7 bases; unmatched junction nucleotides: 8. The CDR3 DNA is TGTGCCAGCTCACCAGATCCGGGACTAGCGAGTAATGAGCAGTTCTTC. Translation: CASSPDPGLASNEQFF.

The chain has TRBV19 and TRBJ2-7, with TRBD1 as a possible D gene (5 bases). Trimming cost V 2 bases and J 0 bases, with 20 bases left between them. Germline lookup yields CDR1 LNHDA and CDR2 SQIVND (reference sequence). The CDR3 runs to 18 residues. The chain's CDR3 is CASSISVLGRASSYEQYF. The CDR3 nucleotides read TGTGCCAGTAGTATAAGCGTCCTTGGCAGGGCGTCCTCCTACGAGCAGTACTTC.

This rearrangement joins TRBV2 to TRBJ1-2; 7 bases are shared with TRBD1. The CDR3 length is 15 residues. The V and J ends lost 1 base and 8 bases, in that order; junction bases with no gene match: 10. Germline V CDR1 and CDR2: SNHLY, FYNNEI. The CDR3 DNA is TGTGCCAGCAGTGAAGGAGGGACAGCCCGCATGGGCTACACCTTC. This gives the protein CASSEGGTARMGYTF. The whole variable domain, filled in from reference TRBV2 and TRBJ1-2, reads EPEVTQTPSHQVTQMGQEVILRCVPISNHLYFYWYRQILGQKVEFLVSFYNNEISEKSEIFDDQFSVERPDGSNFTLKIRSTKLEDSAMYFCASSEGGTARMGYTFGSGTRLTVV.

This chain joins TRBV24-1 and TRBJ2-1, with 13 bases that match TRBD2. The V gene end was trimmed by 12 bases and the J gene end by 10 bases; junction bases not matched to a gene: 11. CDR1 is KGHDR and CDR2 is SFDVKD in the germline V gene. CDR3 size: 14 residues. The CDR3 nucleotides are TGTGCCGCCTCCACTAGCGGGGGGGCGCGGGAGCAGTTCTTC. This translates into CAASTSGGAREQFF.

The rearrangement uses TRBV7-9 and TRBJ2-1; perhaps TRBD2 as D (5 bases). Trimming shortened V by 5 bases and J by 0 bases, and 14 bases separated the two germline ends. There are 16 residues in the CDR3. The germline CDR1 and CDR2 sequences are SEHNR and FQNEAQ (reference sequence). CDR3 loop: CASSPRGFSSYNEQFF. The CDR3 coding sequence is TGTGCCAGCAGCCCTCGAGGGTTTAGCTCCTACAATGAGCAGTTCTTC.

This clone occurred a few times. This chain joins TRBV5-4 and TRBJ2-2; 8 bases map to TRBD1. The CDR3 spans 16 residues. V was clipped by 0 bases and J by 5 bases; unmatched bases: 6. Germline V gene lookup returns CDR1 SGHNT and CDR2 YYREEE (reference sequence). CDR3 loop: CASSLEGQGSTGELFF. CDR3 bases: TGTGCCAGCAGCTTGGAAGGACAGGGCAGTACCGGGGAGCTGTTTTTT.

This clone was seen just once. CDR3: CASRERTGDYGYTF. In nucleotides, the CDR3 is TGTGCCAGCAGAGAACGGACAGGGGACTATGGCTACACCTTC. The chain recombines TRBV2 with TRBJ1-2, with 9 bases identical to TRBD1. V lost 6 bases to trimming and J lost 3 bases; unmatched junction nucleotides: 5. The CDR3 runs to 14 residues. Germline lookup yields CDR1 SNHLY and CDR2 FYNNEI. The complete variable domain, with remaining parts taken from reference TRBV2 and TRBJ1-2, reads EPEVTQTPSHQVTQMGQEVILRCVPISNHLYFYWYRQILGQKVEFLVSFYNNEISEKSEIFDDQFSVERPDGSNFTLKIRSTKLEDSAMYFCASRERTGDYGYTFGSGTRLTVV.

The chain carries TRBV19 and TRBJ1-1, with TRBD1 as a possible D gene (5 bases). Germline V gene sequence: CDR1 LNHDA, CDR2 SQIVND (reference sequence). The CDR3 totals 13 residues. V shed 5 bases and J shed 1 base, with 8 bases lying between them. This CDR3 is CASSFGGNTEAFF. For the CDR3, the DNA is TGTGCCAGTAGTTTCGGGGGGAACACTGAAGCTTTCTTT.

J is TRBJ1-6 and V is TRBV14; TRBD1 matches 9 bases. Germline CDR1 reads SGHDN; CDR2 reads FVKESK. Trimming at V came to 4 bases and at J to 11 bases, leaving 9 bases not matched to a gene. CDR3 length equals 15 residues. The CDR3 DNA sequence: TGTGCCAGCAGCCCCCTTGGGACAGGGTACGCACCCCTCCACTTT. Its translation: CASSPLGTGYAPLHF.

J is TRBJ2-1 and V is TRBV24-1; the match to TRBD1 covers 7 bases. V lost 5 bases to trimming and J lost 8 bases; unmatched junction nucleotides: 11. This CDR3 has 15 amino acids. Germline lookup yields CDR1 KGHDR and CDR2 SFDVKD. The CDR3 is CATSAPGQARDEQFF. For the CDR3, the DNA is TGTGCCACCAGTGCCCCCGGACAGGCAAGGGATGAGCAGTTCTTC.

This chain links TRBV10-1 with TRBJ2-1, with a weak D call TRBD2 (10 bases). The germline CDR1 and CDR2 sequences are WNHNN and SYGVQD (reference sequence). There are 20 residues in the CDR3. Trimming pared 6 bases from V and 5 bases from J, leaving 32 bases between. This CDR3 is CASRPSGTGSSGGSHNEQFF. For the CDR3, the DNA is TGCGCCAGCAGACCATCCGGGACAGGGTCTAGCGGGGGAAGTCACAATGAGCAGTTCTTC.

The rearrangement joins TRBV20-1 to TRBJ1-6; possibly TRBD1 for D (6 bases). This CDR3 is built from 14 residues. Germline V lookup: CDR1 DFQATT, CDR2 SNEGSKA (reference sequence). Trimming took off 3 bases at V and 2 bases at J, with 8 bases between the two ends. CDR3 sequence reads: CSASGGTYNSPLHF. CDR3 coding DNA: TGCAGTGCTAGTGGGGGCACCTATAATTCACCCCTCCACTTT.

This clone has just one count. J is TRBJ2-7 and V is TRBV27; D is possibly TRBD2 (6 bases). The germline V gene encodes CDR1 MNHEY and CDR2 SMNVEV (reference sequence). Between the trimmed V and J ends, which lost 9 bases and 2 bases, there was a span of 11 bases. The CDR3 covers 12 residues. The CDR3 sequence: CASSGTAYEQYF. Written as DNA, the CDR3 is TGTGCCAGTAGCGGAACAGCCTACGAGCAGTACTTC.

V gene TRBV27 combines with J gene TRBJ2-7, with D uncertain. The CDR3 consists of 13 residues. Germline CDR1 reads MNHEY; CDR2 reads SMNVEV (reference sequence). V was shortened by 6 bases and J by 3 bases, with 12 bases between the two germline ends. CDR3 bases: TGTGCCAGCAGCTCCCCCGACTTCTACGAGCAGTACTTC. As protein: CASSSPDFYEQYF.

CDR3 coding DNA: TGTGCCAGCTCACCAGGGACAGGGGCTTACGAGCAGTACTTC. As protein: CASSPGTGAYEQYF. The V call is TRBV18, the J call TRBJ2-7, with 10 positions matching TRBD1. Germline V gene sequence: CDR1 KGHSH, CDR2 LQKENI. J was trimmed by 4 bases and V by 2 bases; bases with no gene match: 2. CDR3 length equals 14 residues.

The chain links TRBV5-8 to TRBJ2-1; a possible D gene is TRBD1 (5 bases). The CDR3 is made up of 13 amino acids. Germline lookup yields CDR1 SGHTS and CDR2 YDEGEE. V shed 0 bases and J shed 9 bases, with 10 bases lying between them. Here the CDR3 DNA reads TGTGCCAGCAGCTTGGTAGGGGCCGGTGAGCAGTTCTTC. It specifies CASSLVGAGEQFF.

In this sample, this clone turned up once. The rearrangement joins TRBV19 to TRBJ1-2, with D maybe TRBD1 (6 bases). This CDR3 has 14 amino acids. The V gene lost 5 bases and the J gene lost 2 bases, with 12 bases spanning the gap. Germline V gives CDR1 LNHDA, CDR2 SQIVND (reference sequence). The CDR3 region is CASSPTTGNYGYTF. The DNA of the CDR3 is TGTGCCAGTAGTCCAACCACAGGGAACTATGGCTACACCTTC.